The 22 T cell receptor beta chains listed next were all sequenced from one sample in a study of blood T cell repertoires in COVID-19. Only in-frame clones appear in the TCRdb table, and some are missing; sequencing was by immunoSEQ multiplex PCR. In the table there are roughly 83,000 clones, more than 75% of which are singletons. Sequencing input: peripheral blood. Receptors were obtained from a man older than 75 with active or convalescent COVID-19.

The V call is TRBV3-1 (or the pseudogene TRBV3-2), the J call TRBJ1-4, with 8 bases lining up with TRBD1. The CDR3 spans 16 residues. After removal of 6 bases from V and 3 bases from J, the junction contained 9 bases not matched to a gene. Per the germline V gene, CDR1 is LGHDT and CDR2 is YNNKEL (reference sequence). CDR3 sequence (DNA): TGTGCCAGCAGGCCCGACAGGGGCCGGGCTAATGAAAAACTGTTTTTT. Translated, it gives CASRPDRGRANEKLFF.

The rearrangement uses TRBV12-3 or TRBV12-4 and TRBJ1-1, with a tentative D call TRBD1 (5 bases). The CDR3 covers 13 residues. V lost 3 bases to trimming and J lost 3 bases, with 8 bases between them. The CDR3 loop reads CASSFFRDTEAFF. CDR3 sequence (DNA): TGTGCCAGCAGTTTTTTCAGGGACACTGAAGCTTTCTTT.

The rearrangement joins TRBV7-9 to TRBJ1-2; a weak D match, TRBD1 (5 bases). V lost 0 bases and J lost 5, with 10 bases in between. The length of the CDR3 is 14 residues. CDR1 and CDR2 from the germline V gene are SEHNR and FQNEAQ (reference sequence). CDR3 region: CASSLAGHRYGYTF. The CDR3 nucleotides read TGTGCCAGCAGCTTAGCCGGACATCGTTATGGCTACACCTTC.

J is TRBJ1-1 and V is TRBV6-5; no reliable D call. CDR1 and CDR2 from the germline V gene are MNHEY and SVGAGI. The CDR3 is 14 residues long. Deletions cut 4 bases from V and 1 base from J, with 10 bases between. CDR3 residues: CASSLSRSNTEAFF. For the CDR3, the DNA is TGTGCCAGCAGTTTATCCAGGTCGAACACTGAAGCTTTCTTT.

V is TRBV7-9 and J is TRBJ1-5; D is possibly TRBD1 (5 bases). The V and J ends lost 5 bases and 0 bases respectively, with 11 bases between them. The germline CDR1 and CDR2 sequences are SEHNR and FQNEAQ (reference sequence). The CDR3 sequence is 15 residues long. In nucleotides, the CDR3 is TGTGCCAGCAGCCGCGGGGGTTATAGCAATCAGCCCCAGCATTTT. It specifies CASSRGGYSNQPQHF.

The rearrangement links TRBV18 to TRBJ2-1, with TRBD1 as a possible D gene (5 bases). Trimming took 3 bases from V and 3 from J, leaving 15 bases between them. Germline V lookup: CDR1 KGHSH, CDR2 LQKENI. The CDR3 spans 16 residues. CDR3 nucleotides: TGTGCCAGCTCACCCGCTCAGGGCCGCGACTACAATGAGCAGTTCTTC. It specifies CASSPAQGRDYNEQFF.

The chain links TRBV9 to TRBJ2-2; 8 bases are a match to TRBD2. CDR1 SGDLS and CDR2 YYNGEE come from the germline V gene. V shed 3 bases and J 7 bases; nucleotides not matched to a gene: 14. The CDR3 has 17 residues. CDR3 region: CASSGSSRGARVGELFF. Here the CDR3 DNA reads TGTGCCAGCAGCGGTAGTTCGCGGGGGGCGCGTGTCGGGGAGCTGTTTTTT. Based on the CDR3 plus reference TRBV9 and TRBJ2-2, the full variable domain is DSGVTQTPKHLITATGQRVTLRCSPRSGDLSVYWYQQSLDQGLQFLIQYYNGEERAKGNILERFSAQQFPDLHSELNLSSLELGDSALYFCASSGSSRGARVGELFFGEGSRLTVL.

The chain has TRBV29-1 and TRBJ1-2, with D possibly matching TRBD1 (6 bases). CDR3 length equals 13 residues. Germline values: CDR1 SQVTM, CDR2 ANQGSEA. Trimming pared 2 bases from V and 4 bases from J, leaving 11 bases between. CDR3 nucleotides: TGCAGCGTTGAAAGGGGGGGAGGCTATGGCTACACCTTC. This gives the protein CSVERGGGYGYTF.

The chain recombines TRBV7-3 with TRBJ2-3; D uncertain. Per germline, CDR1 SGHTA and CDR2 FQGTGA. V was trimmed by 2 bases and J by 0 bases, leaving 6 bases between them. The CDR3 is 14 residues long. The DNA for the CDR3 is TGTGCCAGCAGCTTAGGGCAGAGCACAGATACGCAGTATTTT. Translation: CASSLGQSTDTQYF.

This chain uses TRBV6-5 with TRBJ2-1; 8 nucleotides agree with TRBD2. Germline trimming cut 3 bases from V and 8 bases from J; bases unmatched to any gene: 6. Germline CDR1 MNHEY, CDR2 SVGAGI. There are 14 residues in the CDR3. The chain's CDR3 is CASSYDGGADEQFF. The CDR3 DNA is TGTGCCAGCAGTTATGACGGGGGGGCTGATGAGCAGTTCTTC.

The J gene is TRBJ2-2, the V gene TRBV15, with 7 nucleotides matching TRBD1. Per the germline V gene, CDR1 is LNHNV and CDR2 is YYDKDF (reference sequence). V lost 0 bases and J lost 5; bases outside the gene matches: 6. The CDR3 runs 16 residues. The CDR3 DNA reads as TGTGCCACCAGCAGAGACTTGGGACAGCAAACCGGGGAGCTGTTTTTT. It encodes CATSRDLGQQTGELFF.

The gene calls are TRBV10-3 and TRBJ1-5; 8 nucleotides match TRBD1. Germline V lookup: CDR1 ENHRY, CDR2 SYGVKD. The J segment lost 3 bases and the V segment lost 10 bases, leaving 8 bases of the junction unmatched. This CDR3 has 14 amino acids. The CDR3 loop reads CATNRGLDNQPQHF. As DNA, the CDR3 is TGTGCCACGAACAGGGGGTTGGACAATCAGCCCCAGCATTTT.

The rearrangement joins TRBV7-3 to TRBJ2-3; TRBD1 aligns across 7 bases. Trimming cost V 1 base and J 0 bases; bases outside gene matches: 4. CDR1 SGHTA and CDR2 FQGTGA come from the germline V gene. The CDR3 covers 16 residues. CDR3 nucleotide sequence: TGTGCCAGCAGCTTAATGTCCAGGGGGAGCACAGATACGCAGTATTTT. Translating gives CASSLMSRGSTDTQYF.

The CDR3, as DNA: TGTGCCAGCAGCCGGGATTTGGGGCCAAACACTGAAGCTTTCTTT. Its protein is CASSRDLGPNTEAFF. This chain joins TRBV4-2 and TRBJ1-1; a weak D match, TRBD1 (5 bases). The CDR3 runs to 15 residues. CDR1 is LGHNA and CDR2 is YNFKEQ in the germline V gene. Trimming pared 4 bases from V and 2 bases from J, leaving 14 bases between.

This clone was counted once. The chain's CDR3 is CASSAVHDRGGSPLHF. As DNA, the CDR3 is TGTGCCAGTAGTGCCGTTCATGACAGGGGAGGTTCACCCCTCCACTTT. This chain uses TRBV19 with TRBJ1-6, with 8 bases matching TRBD1. Per the germline V gene, CDR1 is LNHDA and CDR2 is SQIVND (reference sequence). V trimming: 5 bases; J trimming: 9 bases; junction bases outside the gene matches: 12. This CDR3 comprises 16 residues.

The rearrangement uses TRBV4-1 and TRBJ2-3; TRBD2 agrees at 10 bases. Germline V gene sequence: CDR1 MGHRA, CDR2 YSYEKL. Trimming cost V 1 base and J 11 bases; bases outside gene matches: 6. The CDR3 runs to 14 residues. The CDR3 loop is CASSQGLWTSGQYF. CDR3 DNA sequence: TGCGCCAGCAGCCAAGGCCTCTGGACTAGCGGGCAGTATTTT.

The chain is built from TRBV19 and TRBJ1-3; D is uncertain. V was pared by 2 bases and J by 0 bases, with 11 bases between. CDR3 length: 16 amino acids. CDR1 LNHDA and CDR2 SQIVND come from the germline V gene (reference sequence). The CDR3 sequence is CASSISTVLSGNTIYF. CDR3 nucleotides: TGTGCCAGTAGTATAAGCACAGTCCTCTCTGGAAACACCATATATTTT. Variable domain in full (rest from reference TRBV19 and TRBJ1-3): DGGITQSPKYLFRKEGQNVTLSCEQNLNHDAMYWYRQDPGQGLRLIYYSQIVNDFQKGDIAEGYSVSREKKESFPLTVTSAQKNPTAFYLCASSISTVLSGNTIYFGEGSWLTVV.

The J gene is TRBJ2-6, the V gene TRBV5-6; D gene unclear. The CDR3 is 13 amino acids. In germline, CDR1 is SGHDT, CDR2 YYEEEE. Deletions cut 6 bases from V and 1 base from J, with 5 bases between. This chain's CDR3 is CASIKSGANVLTF. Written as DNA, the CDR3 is TGTGCCAGCATCAAATCTGGGGCCAACGTCCTGACTTTC.

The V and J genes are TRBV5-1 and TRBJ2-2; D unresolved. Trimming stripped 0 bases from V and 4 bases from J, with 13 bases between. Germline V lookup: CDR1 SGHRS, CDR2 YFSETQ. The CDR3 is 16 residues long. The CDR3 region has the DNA TGCGCCAGCAGCTTGGGACTCAGTGTGGGCACCGGGGAGCTGTTTTTT. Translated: CASSLGLSVGTGELFF.

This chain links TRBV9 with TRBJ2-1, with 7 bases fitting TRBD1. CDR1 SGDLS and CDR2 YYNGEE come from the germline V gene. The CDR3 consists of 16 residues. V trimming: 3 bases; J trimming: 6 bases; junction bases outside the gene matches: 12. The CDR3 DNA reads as TGTGCCAGCAGCGCCGGGGACAGCCGTATAGGCAATGAGCAGTTCTTC. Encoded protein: CASSAGDSRIGNEQFF.

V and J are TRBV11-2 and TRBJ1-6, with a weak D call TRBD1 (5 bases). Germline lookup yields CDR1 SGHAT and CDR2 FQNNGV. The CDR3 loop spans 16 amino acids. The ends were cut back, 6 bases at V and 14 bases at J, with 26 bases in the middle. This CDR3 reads CASSRTRDATVSALHF. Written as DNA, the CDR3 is TGTGCCAGCAGTAGGACCAGGGATGCGACCGTATCGGCCCTCCACTTT.

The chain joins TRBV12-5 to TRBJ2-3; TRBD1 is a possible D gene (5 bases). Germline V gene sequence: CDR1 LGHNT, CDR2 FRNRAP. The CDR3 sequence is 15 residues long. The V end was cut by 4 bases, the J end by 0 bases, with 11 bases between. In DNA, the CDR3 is TGTGCTAGTGGTTCTGGGGCCACTAGCACAGATACGCAGTATTTT. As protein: CASGSGATSTDTQYF.